This T cell receptor beta chain comes out of a study of OX40 agonist ivuxolimab in advanced cancers. Measured with immunoSEQ multiplex PCR; TCRdb has only the in-frame clones, and not every one. The sample contains about 25,000 clones, roughly 85% of which appear only once. This clone is labeled as medium-sized. Its antigen is as yet unknown. The CDR3 runs 13 residues. Germline CDR1 reads SQVTM; CDR2 reads ANQGSEA. Trimming cost V 0 bases and J 6 bases, with 8 bases left between them. Findings and caveats of the study: Normalized T-cell clonal expansion was also low in a subset of nonresponders.

The gene calls are TRBV29-1 and TRBJ2-2, with D possibly matching TRBD2 (5 bases). Sequences were derived from CD4+ or CD8+ T cells sorted from blood, sampled in a trial of the OX40 agonist ivuxolimab. This receptor was taken from an adult with an advanced solid tumor such as melanoma, head and neck, liver or kidney cancer. The CDR3 bases are TGCAGCGTTGAAGACGGGAATTCCGGGGAGCTGTTTTTT. It specifies CSVEDGNSGELFF.